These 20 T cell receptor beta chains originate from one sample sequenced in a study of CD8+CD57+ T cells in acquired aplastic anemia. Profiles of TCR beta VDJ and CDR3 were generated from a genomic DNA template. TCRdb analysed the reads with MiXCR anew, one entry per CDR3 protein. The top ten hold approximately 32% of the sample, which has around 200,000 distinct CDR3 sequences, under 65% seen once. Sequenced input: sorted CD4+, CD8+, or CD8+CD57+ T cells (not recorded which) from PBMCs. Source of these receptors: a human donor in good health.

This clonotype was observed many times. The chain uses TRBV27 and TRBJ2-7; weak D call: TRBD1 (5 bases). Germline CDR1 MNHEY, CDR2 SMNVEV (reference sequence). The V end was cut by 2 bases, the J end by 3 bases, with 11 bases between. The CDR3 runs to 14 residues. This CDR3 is CASSLGSQGYEQYF. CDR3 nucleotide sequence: TGTGCCAGCAGTTTAGGTAGTCAGGGCTACGAGCAGTACTTC.

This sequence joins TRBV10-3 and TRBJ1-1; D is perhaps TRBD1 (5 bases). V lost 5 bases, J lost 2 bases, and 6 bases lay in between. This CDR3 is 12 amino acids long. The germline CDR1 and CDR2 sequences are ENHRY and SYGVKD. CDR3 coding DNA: TGTGCCATCAGTTGGGACAACACTGAAGCTTTCTTT. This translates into CAISWDNTEAFF.

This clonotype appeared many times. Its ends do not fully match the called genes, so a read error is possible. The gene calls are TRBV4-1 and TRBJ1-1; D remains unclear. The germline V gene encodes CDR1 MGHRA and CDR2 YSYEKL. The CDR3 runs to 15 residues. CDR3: CASSQDSGMNTEAFF. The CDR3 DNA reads TGTGCCAGCAGCCAAGATTCAGGTATGAACACTGAAGCTTTCTTT.

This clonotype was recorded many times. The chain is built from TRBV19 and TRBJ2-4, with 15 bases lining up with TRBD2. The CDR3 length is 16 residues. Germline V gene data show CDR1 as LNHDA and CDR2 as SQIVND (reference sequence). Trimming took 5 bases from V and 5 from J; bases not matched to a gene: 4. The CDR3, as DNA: TGTGCCAGTAGTGGACTAGCGGGGGGGAAGGAAAACATTCAGTACTTC. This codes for CASSGLAGGKENIQYF.

Here the CDR3 reads CASSFGQYF. The CDR3 DNA reads TGTGCCAGCAGTTTCGGACAGTATTTT. The V call is TRBV6-5, the J call TRBJ2-3; D not resolved. The germline V gene encodes CDR1 MNHEY and CDR2 SVGAGI. CDR3 length equals 9 residues. V was pared by 4 bases and J by 12 bases, with 5 bases between.

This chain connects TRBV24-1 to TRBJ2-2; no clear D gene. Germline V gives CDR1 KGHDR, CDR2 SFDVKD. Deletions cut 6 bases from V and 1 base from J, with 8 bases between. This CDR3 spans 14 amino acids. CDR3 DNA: TGTGCCACCAGTTTAGGTAAGAACACCGGGGAGCTGTTTTTT. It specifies CATSLGKNTGELFF.

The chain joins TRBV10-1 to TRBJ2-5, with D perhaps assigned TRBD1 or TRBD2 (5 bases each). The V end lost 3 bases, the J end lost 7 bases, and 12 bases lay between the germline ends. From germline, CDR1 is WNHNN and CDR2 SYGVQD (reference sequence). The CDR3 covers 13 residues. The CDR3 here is CASSDRDVGTQYF. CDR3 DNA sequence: TGCGCCAGCAGTGATAGGGACGTGGGGACCCAGTACTTC.

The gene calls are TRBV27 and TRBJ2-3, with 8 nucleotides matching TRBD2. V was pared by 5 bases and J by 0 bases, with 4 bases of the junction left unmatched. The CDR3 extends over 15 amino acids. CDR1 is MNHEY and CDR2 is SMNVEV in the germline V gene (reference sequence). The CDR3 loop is CASSNVAGSTDTQYF. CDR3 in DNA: TGTGCCAGCAGTAACGTAGCGGGGAGCACAGATACGCAGTATTTT.

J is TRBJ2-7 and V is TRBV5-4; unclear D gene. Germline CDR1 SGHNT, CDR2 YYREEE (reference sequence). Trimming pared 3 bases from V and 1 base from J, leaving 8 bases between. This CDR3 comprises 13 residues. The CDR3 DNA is TGTGCCAGCAGCTCACTTCAGTCCTACGAGCAGTACTTC. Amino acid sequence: CASSSLQSYEQYF. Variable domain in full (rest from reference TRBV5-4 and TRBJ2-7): ETGVTQSPTHLIKTRGQQVTLRCSSQSGHNTVSWYQQALGQGPQFIFQYYREEENGRGNFPPRFSGLQFPNYSSELNVNALELDDSALYLCASSSLQSYEQYFGPGTRLTVT.

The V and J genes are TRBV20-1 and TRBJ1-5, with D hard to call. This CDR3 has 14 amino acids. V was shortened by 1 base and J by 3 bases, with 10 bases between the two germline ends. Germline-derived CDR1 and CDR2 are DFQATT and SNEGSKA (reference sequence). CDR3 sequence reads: CSARVARLNQPQHF. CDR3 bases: TGCAGTGCTAGAGTTGCTCGGCTCAATCAGCCCCAGCATTTT.

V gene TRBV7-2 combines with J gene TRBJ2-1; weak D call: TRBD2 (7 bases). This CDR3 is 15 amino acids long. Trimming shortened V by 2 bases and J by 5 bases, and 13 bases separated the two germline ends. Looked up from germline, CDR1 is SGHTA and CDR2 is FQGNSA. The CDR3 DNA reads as TGTGCCAGCAGCTTAATCTGGGGGGGCAACAATGAGCAGTTCTTC. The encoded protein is CASSLIWGGNNEQFF.

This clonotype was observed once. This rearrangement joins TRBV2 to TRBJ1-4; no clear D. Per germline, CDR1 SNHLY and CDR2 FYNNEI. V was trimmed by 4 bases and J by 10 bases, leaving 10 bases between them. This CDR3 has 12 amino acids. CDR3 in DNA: TGTGCCAGCAGTGGTGGGCGAGTAAAACTGTTTTTT. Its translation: CASSGGRVKLFF.

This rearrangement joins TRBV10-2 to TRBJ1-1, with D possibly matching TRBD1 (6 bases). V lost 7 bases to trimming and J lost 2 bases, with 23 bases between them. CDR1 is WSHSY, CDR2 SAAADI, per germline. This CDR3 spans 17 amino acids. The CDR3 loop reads CASTGGGEPGHNTEAFF. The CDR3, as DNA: TGCGCCAGCACCGGAGGGGGAGAACCGGGACACAACACTGAAGCTTTCTTT.

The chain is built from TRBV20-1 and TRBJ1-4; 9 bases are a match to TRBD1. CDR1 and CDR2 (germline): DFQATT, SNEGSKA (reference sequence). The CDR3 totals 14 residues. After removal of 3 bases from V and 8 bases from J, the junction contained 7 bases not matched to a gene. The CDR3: CSARTGTGQEKLFF. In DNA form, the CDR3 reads TGCAGTGCTAGGACCGGGACAGGGCAAGAAAAACTGTTTTTT.

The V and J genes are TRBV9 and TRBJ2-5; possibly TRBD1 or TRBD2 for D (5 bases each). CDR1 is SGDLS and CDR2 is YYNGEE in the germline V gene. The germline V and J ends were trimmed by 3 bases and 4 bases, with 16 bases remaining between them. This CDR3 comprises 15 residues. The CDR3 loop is CASSAMDEGLETQYF. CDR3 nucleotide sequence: TGTGCCAGCAGCGCCATGGATGAGGGGCTAGAGACCCAGTACTTC.

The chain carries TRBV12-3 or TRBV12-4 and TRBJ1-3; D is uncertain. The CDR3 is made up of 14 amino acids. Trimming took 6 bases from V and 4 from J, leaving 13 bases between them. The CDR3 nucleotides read TGTGCCAGCAGCCCCCTTGGAGCCGGAAACACCATATATTTT. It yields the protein CASSPLGAGNTIYF.

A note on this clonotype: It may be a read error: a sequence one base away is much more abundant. CDR3 in amino acids: CASQKDSEQFF. CDR3 DNA: TGTGCCAGTCAAAAGGACAGTGAGCAGTTCTTC. This chain joins TRBV5-5 and TRBJ2-1; weak D call: TRBD1 (6 bases). The CDR3 covers 11 residues. Germline assignment: CDR1 SGHKS and CDR2 YYEKEE (reference sequence). V lost 8 bases, J lost 9 bases, and 12 bases lay in between. Together with reference TRBV5-5 and TRBJ2-1, the CDR3 gives the full variable domain: DAGVTQSPTHLIKTRGQQVTLRCSPISGHKSVSWYQQVLGQGPQFIFQYYEKEERGRGNFPDRFSARQFPNYSSELNVNALLLGDSALYLCASQKDSEQFFGPGTRLTVL.

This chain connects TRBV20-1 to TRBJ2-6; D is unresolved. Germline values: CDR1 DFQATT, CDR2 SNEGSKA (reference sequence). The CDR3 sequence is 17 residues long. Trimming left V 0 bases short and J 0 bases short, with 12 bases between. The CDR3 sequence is CSARDIRRNSGANVLTF. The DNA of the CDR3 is TGCAGTGCTAGAGATATTAGGCGCAACTCTGGGGCCAACGTCCTGACTTTC.

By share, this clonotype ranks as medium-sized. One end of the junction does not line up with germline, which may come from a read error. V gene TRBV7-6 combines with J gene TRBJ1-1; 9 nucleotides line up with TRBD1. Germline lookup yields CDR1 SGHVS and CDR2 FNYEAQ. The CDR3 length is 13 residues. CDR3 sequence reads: CASSVDRGWVPVF. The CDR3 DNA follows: TGTGCCAGCAGCGTGGACAGGGGTTGGGTACCGGTCTTT.

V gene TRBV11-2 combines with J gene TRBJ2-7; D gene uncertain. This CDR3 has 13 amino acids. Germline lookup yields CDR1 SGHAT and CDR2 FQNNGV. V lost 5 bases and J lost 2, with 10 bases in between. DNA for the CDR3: TGTGCCAGCAGCGCAGCAGTTACCTACGAGCAGTACTTC. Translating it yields CASSAAVTYEQYF.